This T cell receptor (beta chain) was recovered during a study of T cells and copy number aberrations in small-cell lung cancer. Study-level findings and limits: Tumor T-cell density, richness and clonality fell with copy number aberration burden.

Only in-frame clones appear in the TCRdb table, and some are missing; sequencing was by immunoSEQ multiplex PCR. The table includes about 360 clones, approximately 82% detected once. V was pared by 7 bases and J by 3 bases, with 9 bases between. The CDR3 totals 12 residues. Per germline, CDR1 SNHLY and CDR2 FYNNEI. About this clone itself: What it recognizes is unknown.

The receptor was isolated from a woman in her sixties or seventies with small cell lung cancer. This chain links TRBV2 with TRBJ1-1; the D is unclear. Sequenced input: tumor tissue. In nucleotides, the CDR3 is TGTGCCAGCACCCTGCTGGACACTGAAGCTTTCTTT. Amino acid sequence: CASTLLDTEAFF. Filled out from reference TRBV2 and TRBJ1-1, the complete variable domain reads EPEVTQTPSHQVTQMGQEVILRCVPISNHLYFYWYRQILGQKVEFLVSFYNNEISEKSEIFDDQFSVERPDGSNFTLKIRSTKLEDSAMYFCASTLLDTEAFFGQGTRLTVV.